This T cell receptor (beta chain) comes out of a study of T cells in Graves' hyperthyroidism and ophthalmopathy. Using RNA transcripts as the source, TCR beta CDR3 regions were amplified. The HTBI primer set drove a first-round RT-PCR of the TCR CDR3. TCRdb reanalysed the multiplex PCR reads using MiXCR and keeps one entry per CDR3 protein. This sample has hundreds of thousands of distinct CDR3 sequences, with around a quarter found just once. Exclusion of patients followed from uncontrolled infection, other autoimmune disease, pregnancy or lactation. As to this clonotype: This may be a read error, as it is one base from a much larger clone.

The clonotype originates from a woman in her 30s with Graves' ophthalmopathy. The sample taken for sequencing was blood.

The CDR3 here is CAIRWDRLNTESFF. CDR3 nucleotides: TGTGCCATCAGGTGGGACCGCTTGAACACTGAATCTTTCTTT. The chain is built from TRBV10-3 and TRBJ1-1; possible D gene TRBD1, 5 bases. Per germline, CDR1 ENHRY and CDR2 SYGVKD. CDR3 length equals 14 residues.